One sample yielded the 10 T cell receptor beta chains listed below, sequenced in a study of blood T cell repertoires in COVID-19. Generated by immunoSEQ multiplex PCR, the TCRdb table keeps only in-frame clones and is missing some. The sample consists of 200,000 to 300,000 clones, 91% of them appearing once. The sample comprised peripheral blood. The source of these receptors is a person between 18 and 35 years old with COVID-19, enrolled during active disease.

This chain joins TRBV6-6 and TRBJ1-3; D gene uncertain. Trimming cost V 6 bases and J 3 bases, with 9 bases left between them. The CDR3 loop spans 13 amino acids. CDR1 is MNHNY and CDR2 is SVGAGI in the germline V gene (reference sequence). The CDR3 sequence: CASSPPGGNTIYF. In DNA, the CDR3 is TGTGCCAGCAGCCCCCCCGGTGGAAACACCATATATTTT.

The chain has TRBV11-2 and TRBJ2-3; 7 bases line up with TRBD1. CDR1 SGHAT and CDR2 FQNNGV come from the germline V gene. The V segment lost 2 bases and the J segment 2 bases; nucleotides outside the gene matches: 10. The CDR3 runs 17 residues. The CDR3 nucleotides read TGTGCCAGCAGCTTATTGGGGACGGGACAGTACACAGATACGCAGTATTTT. Translated: CASSLLGTGQYTDTQYF.

A single count supports this clone. The chain has TRBV7-2 and TRBJ2-3, with TRBD2 identical over 9 bases. Germline loops: CDR1 SGHTA, CDR2 FQGNSA. The CDR3 runs 15 residues. V lost 5 bases, J lost 4 bases, and 7 bases stayed unmatched. The CDR3 spells CASSKTGLAPDTQYF. CDR3 nucleotide sequence: TGTGCCAGCAGCAAAACGGGACTAGCCCCAGATACGCAGTATTTT.

This clone came up once. V gene TRBV5-1 combines with J gene TRBJ2-5, with 12 bases identical to TRBD2. Trimming cost V 0 bases and J 0 bases; bases outside gene matches: 3. Per germline, CDR1 SGHRS and CDR2 YFSETQ. The CDR3 is 17 residues long. CDR3 in amino acids: CASSLALAGGHQETQYF. CDR3 nucleotide sequence: TGCGCCAGCAGCTTGGCACTAGCGGGAGGACACCAAGAGACCCAGTACTTC.

The chain recombines TRBV30 with TRBJ1-3; D is ambiguous. Germline V gene data show CDR1 as GTSNPN and CDR2 as SVGIG (reference sequence). CDR3 length: 13 residues. Trimming removed 1 base at V and 4 bases at J, with 8 bases between. In DNA, the CDR3 is TGTGCCTGGAGTGACGGGTTGGGAAACACCATATATTTT. This translates into CAWSDGLGNTIYF.

The genes are TRBV11-2 and TRBJ2-3; D is possibly TRBD1 (5 bases). V lost 0 bases and J lost 4, with 8 bases in between. The CDR3 consists of 14 residues. Germline assignment: CDR1 SGHAT and CDR2 FQNNGV. CDR3: CASSLDLGADTQYF. DNA of the CDR3: TGTGCCAGCAGCTTAGATTTAGGGGCAGATACGCAGTATTTT. The whole variable domain, remainder taken from reference TRBV11-2 and TRBJ2-3, is EAGVAQSPRYKIIEKRQSVAFWCNPISGHATLYWYQQILGQGPKLLIQFQNNGVVDDSQLPKDRFSAERLKGVDSTLKIQPAKLEDSAVYLCASSLDLGADTQYFGPGTRLTVL.

The chain links TRBV2 to TRBJ2-7; a possible D gene is TRBD1 (5 bases). CDR3 size: 12 residues. Germline CDR1 and CDR2: SNHLY and FYNNEI. The V end lost 8 bases, the J end lost 2 bases, and 10 bases lay between the germline ends. The CDR3 DNA is TGTGCCAGCTTGGGGCTAACCTACGAGCAGTACTTC. Protein product: CASLGLTYEQYF.

This chain links TRBV6-5 with TRBJ2-7; no reliable D call. V lost 6 bases to trimming and J lost 0 bases, with 12 bases between them. The CDR3 loop spans 14 amino acids. CDR1 and CDR2 from the germline V gene are MNHEY and SVGAGI. The CDR3 region is CASRRSTFSYEQYF. The CDR3 bases are TGTGCCAGCAGGCGGTCCACTTTCTCCTACGAGCAGTACTTC.

The chain is built from TRBV4-3 and TRBJ2-1, with D possibly TRBD2 on 5 matching bases. CDR3 length: 14 residues. Per germline, CDR1 LGHNA and CDR2 YSLEER. V lost 0 bases and J lost 7, with 10 bases in between. CDR3 in DNA: TGCGCCAGCAGCCAAGATCTAAGCGGTAATGAGCAGTTCTTC. It codes for CASSQDLSGNEQFF.

This sequence joins TRBV28 and TRBJ1-6; tentatively, D is TRBD1 (5 bases). This CDR3 comprises 13 residues. Germline CDR1 and CDR2: MDHEN and SYDVKM. Trimming cost V 4 bases and J 7 bases, with 8 bases left between them. The CDR3 bases are TGTGCCAGCAGTTCCCCAGGGAATTCACCCCTCCACTTT. This sequence encodes CASSSPGNSPLHF.